This is a list of T cell receptor beta chains from one sample in a study of T-cell reconstitution after alpha-beta-depleted transplantation in children. TCRdb re-called the PCR reads with MiXCR, one entry per CDR3 protein. The sample records around 600,000 distinct CDR3 sequences, approximately 15% being singletons. The sample in question was PBMCs from the stem cell graft donor, obtained from the stem cell graft. The receptor source for this set is a human donor who donated a stem cell graft to a child with acute myeloid leukemia. Each CDR3 is given with its conserved first and last residue. The order of the fields is J gene, D gene, clone size, V gene, CDR3 protein, CDR3 DNA. D genes are given only for firm matches. Size tells how often a clone was seen (once, few, many) or the class of an expanded clone, and some rows leave it out.

TRBJ2-6 | TRBD1 | many | TRBV12-3/TRBV12-4 | CASTSGQPSGANVLTF | TGTGCCAGCACCTCGGGACAGCCCTCTGGGGCCAACGTCCTGACTTTC
TRBJ2-7 | - | many | TRBV4-3 | CASSQDREHYEQYF | TGCGCCAGCAGCCAAGACCGAGAGCATTACGAGCAGTACTTC
TRBJ2-7 | - | few | TRBV20-1 | CSARDVPNYEQYF | TGCAGTGCTAGAGACGTACCCAACTACGAGCAGTACTTC
TRBJ2-5 | - | - | TRBV7-2 | CASSRIGSQETQYF | TGTGCCAGCAGCCGCATCGGTAGCCAAGAGACCCAGTACTTC
TRBJ2-7 | - | many | TRBV29-1 | CSVDRSGHRYEQYF | TGCAGCGTTGACCGATCGGGACACCGATACGAGCAGTACTTC
TRBJ2-1 | TRBD2 | many | TRBV20-1 | CSARGPGLARNEQFF | TGCAGTGCTAGGGGTCCAGGACTAGCGAGAAATGAGCAGTTCTTC
TRBJ2-2 | - | many | TRBV20-1 | CSARKAGQANTGELFF | TGCAGTGCTAGGAAAGCGGGACAGGCGAACACCGGGGAGCTGTTTTTT
TRBJ1-1 | TRBD1 | few | TRBV12-3/TRBV12-4 | CASSLGDTRTGEAFF | TGTGCCAGCAGCTTAGGGGACACTCGGACAGGAGAAGCTTTCTTT
TRBJ2-1 | TRBD2 | many | TRBV7-9 | CASNREGNEQFF | TGTGCCAGCAACCGGGAGGGCAATGAGCAGTTCTTC
TRBJ1-4 | - | many | TRBV12-3/TRBV12-4 | CASSWGANEKLFF | TGTGCCAGCAGTTGGGGGGCTAATGAAAAACTGTTTTTT
TRBJ1-5 | TRBD1 | - | TRBV27 | CASSLSWDSPNQPQHF | TGTGCCAGCAGTTTATCTTGGGACAGCCCAAATCAGCCCCAGCATTTT
TRBJ1-1 | - | many | TRBV15 | CATSRVLGKNTEAFF | TGTGCCACCAGCAGAGTACTGGGGAAGAACACTGAAGCTTTCTTT
TRBJ2-1 | TRBD2 | once | TRBV15 | CATSRGAGRGNDQFF | TGTGCCACCAGCAGAGGAGCGGGGCGCGGTAATGACCAGTTCTTC
TRBJ2-3 | - | few | TRBV7-9 | CASSPRGGADTQYF | TGTGCCAGCAGCCCAAGGGGTGGAGCAGATACGCAGTATTTT
TRBJ1-1 | - | few | TRBV6-5 | CASSLDSFGAFF | TGTGCCAGCAGCCTGGACAGTTTTGGAGCTTTCTTT
TRBJ1-2 | - | many | TRBV20-1 | CSARELGRAYGYTF | TGCAGTGCTAGAGAACTAGGCAGAGCCTATGGCTACACCTTC
TRBJ1-5 | - | many | TRBV6-5 | CASSYSQGYSNQPQHF | TGTGCCAGCAGTTACTCACAGGGATATAGCAATCAGCCCCAGCATTTT
TRBJ1-5 | - | few | TRBV10-2 | CASSVNDNQPQHF | TGCGCCAGCAGTGTGAATGACAATCAGCCCCAGCATTTT
TRBJ2-3 | - | many | TRBV20-1 | CSARDPDTQYF | TGCAGTGCTAGAGATCCCGATACGCAGTATTTT
TRBJ1-6 | TRBD1 | many | TRBV29-1 | CSVKGGSENSPLHF | TGCAGCGTGAAAGGGGGCTCAGAGAATTCACCCCTCCACTTT
TRBJ1-2 | TRBD1 | few | TRBV6-1 | CASRPGTGGVYGYTF | TGTGCCAGCAGGCCAGGGACAGGGGGCGTCTATGGCTACACCTTC
TRBJ2-5 | - | many | TRBV29-1 | CSGRLDPTQYF | TGCAGCGGGAGACTAGACCCCACCCAGTACTTC
TRBJ2-7 | - | - | TRBV7-9 | CASSPPLSYEQYF | TGTGCCAGCAGCCCACCACTCTCCTACGAGCAGTACTTC
TRBJ2-6 | - | - | TRBV28 | CASSSTGIPGANVLTF | TGTGCCAGCAGTTCGACAGGAATCCCTGGGGCCAACGTCCTGACTTTC
TRBJ2-3 | - | - | TRBV7-9 | CASSLGSADTQYF | TGTGCCAGCAGCTTAGGGTCCGCAGATACGCAGTATTTT
TRBJ2-7 | - | - | TRBV30 | CAWNRAGYEQYF | TGTGCCTGGAACAGGGCCGGCTACGAGCAGTACTTC
TRBJ2-7 | - | many | TRBV29-1 | CSVDSPPSYEQYF | TGCAGCGTTGATAGTCCCCCGTCCTACGAGCAGTACTTC
TRBJ2-1 | - | - | TRBV27 | CASSVTEGNEQFF | TGTGCCAGCAGTGTGACAGAGGGCAATGAGCAGTTCTTC
TRBJ2-1 | - | few | TRBV5-1 | CASKWTEEDNEQFF | TGCGCCAGCAAGTGGACAGAGGAGGACAATGAGCAGTTCTTC
TRBJ1-2 | - | many | TRBV20-1 | CSAELLGDYGYTF | TGCAGTGCTGAACTGTTGGGCGACTATGGCTACACCTTC
TRBJ2-3 | - | many | TRBV20-1 | CSVLPTDTQYF | TGCAGTGTCCTCCCCACAGATACGCAGTATTTT
TRBJ1-4 | - | - | TRBV7-7 | CASSSGPATNEKLFF | TGTGCCAGCAGCTCAGGACCCGCAACTAATGAAAAACTGTTTTTT
TRBJ2-7 | - | many | TRBV20-1 | CSALWGFGSYEQYF | TGCAGTGCTCTCTGGGGGTTCGGGTCCTACGAGCAGTACTTC
TRBJ1-5 | TRBD1 | many | TRBV6-1 | CASSRGQGASNQPQHF | TGTGCCAGCAGCAGAGGACAGGGGGCTAGCAATCAGCCCCAGCATTTT
TRBJ2-1 | - | - | TRBV7-2 | CASSLDGGTTYNEQFF | TGTGCCAGCAGCTTAGACGGGGGAACTACCTACAATGAGCAGTTCTTC
TRBJ1-1 | - | few | TRBV12-3/TRBV12-4 | CATASGGAGINEAFF | TGTGCCACCGCTTCGGGCGGGGCAGGGATAAATGAAGCTTTCTTT
TRBJ2-5 | TRBD1 | many | TRBV6-5 | CASSSGQGLLQETQYF | TGTGCCAGCAGTTCGGGACAGGGGCTCCTCCAAGAGACCCAGTACTTC
TRBJ2-1 | TRBD1 | few | TRBV29-1 | CSVPQGSSYNEQFF | TGCAGCGTTCCACAGGGGAGCTCCTACAATGAGCAGTTCTTC
TRBJ1-6 | TRBD1 | many | TRBV6-1 | CASTGGQKNSPLHF | TGTGCCAGCACCGGGGGACAGAAAAATTCACCCCTCCACTTT
TRBJ2-3 | - | many | TRBV12-3/TRBV12-4 | CASSLRGIGDTQYF | TGTGCCAGCAGCCTCAGGGGAATTGGGGATACGCAGTATTTT